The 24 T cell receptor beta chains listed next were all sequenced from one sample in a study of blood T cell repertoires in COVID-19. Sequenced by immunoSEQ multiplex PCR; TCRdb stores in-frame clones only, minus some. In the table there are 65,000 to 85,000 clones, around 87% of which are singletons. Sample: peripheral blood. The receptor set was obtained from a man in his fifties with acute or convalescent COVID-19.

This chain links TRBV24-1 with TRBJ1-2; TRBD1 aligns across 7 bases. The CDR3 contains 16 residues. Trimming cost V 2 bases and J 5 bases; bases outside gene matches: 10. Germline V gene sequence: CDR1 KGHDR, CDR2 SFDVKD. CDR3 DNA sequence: TGTGCCACCAGTGATTCCACGACAGGGTATTGGTATGGCTACACCTTC. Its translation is CATSDSTTGYWYGYTF.

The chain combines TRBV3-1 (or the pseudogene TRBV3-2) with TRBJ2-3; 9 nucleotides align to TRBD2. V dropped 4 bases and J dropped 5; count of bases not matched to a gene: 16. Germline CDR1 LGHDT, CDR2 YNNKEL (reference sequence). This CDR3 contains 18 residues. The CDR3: CASSRLRNAGGPRDTQYF. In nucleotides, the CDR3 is TGTGCCAGCAGCCGACTAAGGAACGCGGGAGGGCCTAGAGATACGCAGTATTTT.

CDR3 residues: CASSPRGLAGAGELFF. DNA for the CDR3: TGTGCCAGCAGCCCCCGCGGACTAGCGGGAGCCGGGGAGCTGTTTTTT. This chain links TRBV7-2 with TRBJ2-2, with 13 bases that match TRBD2. This CDR3 region has 16 residues. J lost 6 bases, V lost 5 bases, and 6 bases had no gene match. Germline V CDR1 and CDR2: SGHTA, FQGNSA.

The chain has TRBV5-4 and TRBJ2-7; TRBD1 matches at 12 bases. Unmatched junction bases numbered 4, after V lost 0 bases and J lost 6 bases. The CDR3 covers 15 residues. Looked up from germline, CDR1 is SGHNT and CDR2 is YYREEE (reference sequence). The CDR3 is CASSLAGTGGGEQYF. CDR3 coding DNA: TGTGCCAGCAGCTTGGCCGGGACAGGGGGCGGCGAGCAGTACTTC.

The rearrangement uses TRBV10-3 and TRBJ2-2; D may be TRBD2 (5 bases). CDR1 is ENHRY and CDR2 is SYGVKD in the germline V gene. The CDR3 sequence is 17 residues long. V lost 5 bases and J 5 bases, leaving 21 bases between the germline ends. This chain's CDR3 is CAISSFDGGGGTGELFF. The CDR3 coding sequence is TGTGCCATCAGTAGCTTCGACGGTGGCGGAGGAACCGGGGAGCTGTTTTTT.

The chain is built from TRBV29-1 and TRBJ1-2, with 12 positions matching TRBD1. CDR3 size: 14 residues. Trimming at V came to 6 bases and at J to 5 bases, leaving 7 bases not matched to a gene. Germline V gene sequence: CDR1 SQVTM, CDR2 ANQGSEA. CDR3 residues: CSVTGQGAGYGYTF. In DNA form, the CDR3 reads TGCAGCGTGACGGGACAGGGGGCAGGTTATGGCTACACCTTC.

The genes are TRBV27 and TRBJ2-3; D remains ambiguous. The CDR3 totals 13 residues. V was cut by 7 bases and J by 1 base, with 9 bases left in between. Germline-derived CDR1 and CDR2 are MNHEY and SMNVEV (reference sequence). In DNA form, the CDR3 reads TGTGCCAGCACTCGCACAGGCACAGATACGCAGTATTTT. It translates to CASTRTGTDTQYF.

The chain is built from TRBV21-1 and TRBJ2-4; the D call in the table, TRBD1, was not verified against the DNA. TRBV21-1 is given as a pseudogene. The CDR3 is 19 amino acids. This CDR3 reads CASSAVRDRGRGVKNIQYF. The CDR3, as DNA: TGTGCCAGCAGCGCCGTCCGGGACAGGGGGCGAGGAGTCAAAAACATTCAGTACTTC.

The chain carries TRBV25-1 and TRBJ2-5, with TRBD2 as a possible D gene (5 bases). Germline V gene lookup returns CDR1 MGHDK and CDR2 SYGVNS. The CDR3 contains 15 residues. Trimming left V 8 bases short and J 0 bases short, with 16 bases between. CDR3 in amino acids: CASDPRDSNQETQYF. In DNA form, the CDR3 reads TGTGCCAGCGACCCTCGGGATTCGAACCAAGAGACCCAGTACTTC.

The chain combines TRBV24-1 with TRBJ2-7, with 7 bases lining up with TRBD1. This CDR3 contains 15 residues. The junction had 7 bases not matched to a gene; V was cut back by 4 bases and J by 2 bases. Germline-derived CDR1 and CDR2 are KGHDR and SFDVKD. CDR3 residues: CATSDPKDRTYEQYF. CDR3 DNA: TGTGCCACCAGTGACCCAAAGGACAGGACCTACGAGCAGTACTTC.

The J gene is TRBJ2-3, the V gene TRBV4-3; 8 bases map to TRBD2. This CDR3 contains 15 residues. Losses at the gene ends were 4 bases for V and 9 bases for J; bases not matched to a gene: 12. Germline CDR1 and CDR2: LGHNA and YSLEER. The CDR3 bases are TGCGCCAGCAGCCGAGGTTCTTTAGAGCGGGAGACGCAGTATTTT. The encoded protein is CASSRGSLERETQYF.

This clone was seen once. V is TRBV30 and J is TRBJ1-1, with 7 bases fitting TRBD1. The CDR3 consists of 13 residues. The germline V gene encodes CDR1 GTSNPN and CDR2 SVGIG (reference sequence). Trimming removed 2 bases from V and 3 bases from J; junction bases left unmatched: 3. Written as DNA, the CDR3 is TGTGCCTGGAGTCATACAGGGGACACTGAAGCTTTCTTT. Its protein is CAWSHTGDTEAFF.

This CDR3 reads CASSQDWRFTEAFF. The CDR3 nucleotides are TGTGCCAGCAGCCAAGATTGGCGGTTCACTGAAGCTTTCTTT. This sequence joins TRBV14 and TRBJ1-1, with no clear D. This CDR3 has 14 amino acids. Germline CDR1 reads SGHDN; CDR2 reads FVKESK. The germline V and J ends were trimmed by 0 bases and 4 bases, with 9 bases remaining between them.

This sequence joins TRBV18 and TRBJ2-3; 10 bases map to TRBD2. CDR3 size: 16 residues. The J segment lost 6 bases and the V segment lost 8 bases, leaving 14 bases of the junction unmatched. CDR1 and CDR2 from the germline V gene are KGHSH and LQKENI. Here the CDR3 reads CASRHTSGNPGDTQYF. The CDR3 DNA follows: TGTGCCAGCCGTCATACTAGCGGGAATCCGGGGGATACGCAGTATTTT.

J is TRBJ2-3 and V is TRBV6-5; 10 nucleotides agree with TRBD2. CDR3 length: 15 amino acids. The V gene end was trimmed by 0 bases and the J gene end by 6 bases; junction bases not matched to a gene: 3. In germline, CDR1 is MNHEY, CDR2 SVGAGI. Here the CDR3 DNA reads TGTGCCAGCAGTTACTCCGGGACTAGCGCTGATACGCAGTATTTT. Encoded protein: CASSYSGTSADTQYF.

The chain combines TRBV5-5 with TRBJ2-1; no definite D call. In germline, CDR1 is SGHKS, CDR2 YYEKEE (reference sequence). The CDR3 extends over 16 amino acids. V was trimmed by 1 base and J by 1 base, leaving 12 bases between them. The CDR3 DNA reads TGTGCCAGCAGCTTGACGGTGGAGAAATCCTACAATGAGCAGTTCTTC. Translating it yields CASSLTVEKSYNEQFF.

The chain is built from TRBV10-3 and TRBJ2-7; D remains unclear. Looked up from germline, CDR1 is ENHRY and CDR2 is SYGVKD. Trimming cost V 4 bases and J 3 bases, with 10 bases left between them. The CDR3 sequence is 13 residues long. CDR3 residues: CAISVNRDYEQYF. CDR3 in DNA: TGTGCCATCAGTGTGAACAGAGACTACGAGCAGTACTTC.

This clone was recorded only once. In DNA, the CDR3 is TGTGCCAGTAGCTTGAACAGGGACGATACGCAGTATTTT. Protein sequence: CASSLNRDDTQYF. This chain uses TRBV19 with TRBJ2-3; possibly TRBD1 for D (6 bases). The CDR3 sequence is 13 residues long. V lost 6 bases and J lost 6, with 13 bases in between. CDR1 is LNHDA, CDR2 SQIVND, per germline (reference sequence).

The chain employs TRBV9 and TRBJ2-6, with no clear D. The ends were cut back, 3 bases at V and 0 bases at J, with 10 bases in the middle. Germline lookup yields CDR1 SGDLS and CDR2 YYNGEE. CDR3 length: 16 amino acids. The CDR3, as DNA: TGTGCCAGCAGCGGACACAGCTTCTCTGGGGCCAACGTCCTGACTTTC. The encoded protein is CASSGHSFSGANVLTF.

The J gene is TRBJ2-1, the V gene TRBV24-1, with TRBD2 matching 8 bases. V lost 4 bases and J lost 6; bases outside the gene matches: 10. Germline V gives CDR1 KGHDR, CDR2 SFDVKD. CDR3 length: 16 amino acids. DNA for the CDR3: TGTGCCACCAGTGACCCGTCGGGAGGGTACATCAATGAGCAGTTCTTC. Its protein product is CATSDPSGGYINEQFF.

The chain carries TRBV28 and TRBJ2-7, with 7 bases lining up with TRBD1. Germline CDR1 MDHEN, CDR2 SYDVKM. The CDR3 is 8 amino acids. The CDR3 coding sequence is TGTCACAGGGGCGAGCAGTACTTC. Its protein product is CHRGEQYF.

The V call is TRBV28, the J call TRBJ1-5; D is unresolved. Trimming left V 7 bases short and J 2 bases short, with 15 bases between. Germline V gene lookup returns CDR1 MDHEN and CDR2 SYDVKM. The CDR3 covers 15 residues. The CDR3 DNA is TGTGCCAGCATCCCTGGGAGTATAGGCAATCAGCCCCAGCATTTT. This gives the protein CASIPGSIGNQPQHF.

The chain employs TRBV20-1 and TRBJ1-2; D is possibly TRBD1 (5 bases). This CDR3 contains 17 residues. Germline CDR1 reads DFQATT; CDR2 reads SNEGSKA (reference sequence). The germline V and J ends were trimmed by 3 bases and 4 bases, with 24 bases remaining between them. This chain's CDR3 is CSASFVRQTHPGYGYTF. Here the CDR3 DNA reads TGCAGTGCTAGTTTTGTGAGACAGACGCATCCCGGCTATGGCTACACCTTC.

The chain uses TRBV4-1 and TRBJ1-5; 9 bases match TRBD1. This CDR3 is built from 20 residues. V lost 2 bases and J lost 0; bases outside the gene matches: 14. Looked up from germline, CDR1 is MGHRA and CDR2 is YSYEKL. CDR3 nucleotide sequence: TGCGCCAGCAGCCAACAACAGGGGGCGAAAGGCCGGTATAGCAATCAGCCCCAGCATTTT. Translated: CASSQQQGAKGRYSNQPQHF.